This T cell receptor (beta chain) was profiled in a study of blood T cells in healthy people across ages. Next came a second PCR, run for about 7 to 11 cycles, which used a sample-barcoded 5' primer along with a J-beta primer mix. Each cDNA molecule was tagged by a template-switch adaptor with 12 random nucleotides. TCRdb reprocessed the 5' RACE reads with MiXCR, giving one entry per CDR3 protein. Among some 790,000 distinct CDR3 sequences listed, more than 25% were seen once. Germline loops: CDR1 ENHRY, CDR2 SYGVKD. CDR3 length equals 13 residues. This sequence joins TRBV10-3 and TRBJ2-7; 9 nucleotides line up with TRBD2. Near its end, the DNA agrees better with TRBJ2-5, so the J call may be wrong. The source material was blood. This clonotype originated in a woman aged 80 or older in good health. The CDR3 loop reads CAISERGAETQYF. Here the CDR3 DNA reads TGTGCCATCAGCGAGCGGGGGGCAGAGACCCAGTACTTC.